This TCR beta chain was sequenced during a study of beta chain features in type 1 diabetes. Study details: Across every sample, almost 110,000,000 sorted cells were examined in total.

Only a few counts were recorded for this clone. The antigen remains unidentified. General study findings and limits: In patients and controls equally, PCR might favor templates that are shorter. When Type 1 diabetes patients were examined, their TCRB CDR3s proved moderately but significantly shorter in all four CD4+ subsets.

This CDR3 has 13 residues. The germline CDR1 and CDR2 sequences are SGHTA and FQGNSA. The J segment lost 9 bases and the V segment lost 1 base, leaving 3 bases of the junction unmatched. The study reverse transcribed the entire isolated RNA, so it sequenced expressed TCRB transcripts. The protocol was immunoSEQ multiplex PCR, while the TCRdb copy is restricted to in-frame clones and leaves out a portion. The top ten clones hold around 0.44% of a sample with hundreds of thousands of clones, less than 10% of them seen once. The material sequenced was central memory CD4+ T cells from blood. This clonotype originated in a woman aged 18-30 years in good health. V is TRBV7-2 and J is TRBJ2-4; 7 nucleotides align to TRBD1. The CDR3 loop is CASSLEGGSIQYF. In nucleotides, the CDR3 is TGTGCCAGCAGCTTAGAAGGGGGCAGCATTCAGTACTTC.